Listed here are 5 T cell receptor beta chains from one sample, sequenced in a study of PD-1 blockade in classical Hodgkin lymphoma. Documented time point: cycle 4 day 1 (C4D1), after less than 7 weeks of nivolumab. Each patient experienced a relapse that followed autologous stem cell transplantation, and brentuximab vedotin exposure varied. TCRdb keeps only in-frame clones here, not all; method: immunoSEQ multiplex PCR. This sample has about 31,000 clones, with around 85% found just once. The sample here was peripheral blood mononuclear cells (PBMCs), taken before the fourth cycle of nivolumab. These TCRs come from a human donor with classical Hodgkin lymphoma.

The V call is TRBV4-2, the J call TRBJ2-1; D unresolved. V lost 1 base and J 6 bases, leaving 10 bases between the germline ends. CDR1 and CDR2 from the germline V gene are LGHNA and YNFKEQ. CDR3 size: 14 residues. For the CDR3, the DNA is TGTGCCAGCAGCCAAGGACGCCAGGCCAATGAGCAGTTCTTC. It codes for CASSQGRQANEQFF.

The rearrangement links TRBV7-2 to TRBJ1-1; D ambiguous. The germline CDR1 and CDR2 sequences are SGHTA and FQGNSA. V was clipped by 2 bases and J by 1 base, with 8 bases between them. This CDR3 has 14 residues. CDR3 loop: CASSLFIGNTEAFF. The DNA of the CDR3 is TGTGCCAGCAGCTTATTTATCGGGAACACTGAAGCTTTCTTT.

This chain links TRBV15 with TRBJ1-2; D is ambiguous. V was trimmed by 4 bases and J by 3 bases, leaving 12 bases between them. Per germline, CDR1 LNHNV and CDR2 YYDKDF (reference sequence). The CDR3 runs 14 residues. The CDR3 loop is CATSKSRYDYGYTF. DNA for the CDR3: TGTGCCACCAGCAAGAGCAGATACGACTATGGCTACACCTTC.

The rearrangement uses TRBV6-5 and TRBJ1-2, with D uncertain. Germline values: CDR1 MNHEY, CDR2 SVGAGI. V was cut by 2 bases and J by 4 bases, with 8 bases left in between. The CDR3 is 13 residues long. CDR3 DNA sequence: TGTGCCAGCAGTTACGGGCGGGCCTATGGCTACACCTTC. Protein: CASSYGRAYGYTF.

This chain connects TRBV19 to TRBJ2-7; TRBD2 agrees at 9 bases. Unmatched junction bases numbered 4, after V lost 5 bases and J lost 2 bases. Germline CDR1 and CDR2: LNHDA and SQIVND (reference sequence). The CDR3 is 14 amino acids. CDR3 bases: TGTGCCAGTAGTTTTAGCGGGAGTACCTACGAGCAGTACTTC. Its protein is CASSFSGSTYEQYF.